This TCR beta chain appears in the sequencing data of a study of cytomegalovirus exposure and HLA in healthy donors. Findings of the study overall: Common viral pathogens seemed, in a later analysis, to connect with several of the most significant clusters. 87-base-pair reads could not separate some V segments, including TRBV6-2 and TRBV6-3. HLA allele associations emerged for some 16,000 TCR beta sequences in a later analysis, at 0.05 false discovery rate.

Concerning this clone: Its antigen is not known.

13 Jbeta primers and 60 Vbeta primers were used for the PCR. Clones were read by immunoSEQ multiplex PCR, and TCRdb kept only the in-frame ones, dropping some. The repertoire holds about 150,000 clones, with roughly 10% as singletons. With 4 bases clipped from V and 5 bases from J, the junction kept 15 bases outside the gene matches. Germline CDR1 reads SGHTA; CDR2 reads FQGNSA. The CDR3 totals 17 residues. The chain uses TRBV7-2 and TRBJ2-5; 8 bases are a match to TRBD2. The sequence was collected from a male donor in good health and CMV-seronegative. The sample comprised PBMCs. The CDR3 reads CASSYSGEPLGQETQYF. In DNA, the CDR3 is TGTGCCAGCAGCTATAGCGGGGAACCGCTTGGACAGGAGACCCAGTACTTC.